This T cell receptor (beta chain) originates from a study of control samples from healthy donors and cancer patients. TCRdb's copy holds only in-frame clones and misses some; the assay was immunoSEQ multiplex PCR. The repertoire has around 75,000 clones, 85% to 95% of them found once; the top ten carry more than 5%. The V gene's germline CDR1 is SGDLS and CDR2 YYNGEE. This CDR3 is built from 16 residues. V was shortened by 0 bases and J by 0 bases, with 13 bases between the two germline ends. What was sequenced was blood. This TCR was recovered from a woman in her sixties or seventies in good health. The V gene is TRBV9, the J gene TRBJ2-7, with D possibly TRBD2 on 5 matching bases. The DNA for the CDR3 is TGTGCCAGCAGCGTAGGGAGTAGCGCAAACTCCTACGAGCAGTACTTC. Residues: CASSVGSSANSYEQYF.